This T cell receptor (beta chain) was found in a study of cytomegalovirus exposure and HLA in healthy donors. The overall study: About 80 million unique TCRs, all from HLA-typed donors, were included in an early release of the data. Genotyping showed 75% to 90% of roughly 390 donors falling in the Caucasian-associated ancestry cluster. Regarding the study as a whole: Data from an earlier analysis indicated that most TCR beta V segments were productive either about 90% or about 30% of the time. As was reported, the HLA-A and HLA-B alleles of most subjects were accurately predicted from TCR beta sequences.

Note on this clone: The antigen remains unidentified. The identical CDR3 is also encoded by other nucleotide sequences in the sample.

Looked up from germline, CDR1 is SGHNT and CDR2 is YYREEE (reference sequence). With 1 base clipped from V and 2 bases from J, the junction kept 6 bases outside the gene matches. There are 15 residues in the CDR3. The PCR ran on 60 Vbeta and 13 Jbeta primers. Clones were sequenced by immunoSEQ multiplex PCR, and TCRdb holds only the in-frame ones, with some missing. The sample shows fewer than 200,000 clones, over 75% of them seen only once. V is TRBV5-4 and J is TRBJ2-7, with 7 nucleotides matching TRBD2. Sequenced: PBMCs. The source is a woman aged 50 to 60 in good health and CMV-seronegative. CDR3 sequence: CASSLRSGATYEQYF. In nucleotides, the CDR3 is TGTGCCAGCAGCTTGAGAAGCGGGGCGACCTACGAGCAGTACTTC.